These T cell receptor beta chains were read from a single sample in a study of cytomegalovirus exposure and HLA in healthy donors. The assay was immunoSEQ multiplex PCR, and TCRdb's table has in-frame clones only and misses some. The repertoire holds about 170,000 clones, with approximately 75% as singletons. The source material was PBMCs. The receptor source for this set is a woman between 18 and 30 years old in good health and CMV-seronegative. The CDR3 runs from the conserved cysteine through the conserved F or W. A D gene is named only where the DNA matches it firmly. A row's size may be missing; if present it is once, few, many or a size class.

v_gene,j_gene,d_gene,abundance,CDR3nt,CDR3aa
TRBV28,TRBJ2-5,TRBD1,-,TGTGCCAGCAGACTATCGGGGACAGGGGGAGAGACCCAGTACTTC,CASRLSGTGGETQYF
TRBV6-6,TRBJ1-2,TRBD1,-,TGTGCCAGCTCGCGCAGGGGGACGGAAGGCTACACCTTC,CASSRRGTEGYTF
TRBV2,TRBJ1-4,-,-,TGTGCCAGCCTGACAGAGAAAAGGCGGTTCGGAAAACTGTTTTTT,CASLTEKRRFGKLFF
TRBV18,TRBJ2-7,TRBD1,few,TGTGCCAGCTCAGTACCGGGACAGGGCTACGAGCAGTACTTC,CASSVPGQGYEQYF
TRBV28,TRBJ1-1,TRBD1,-,TGTGCCAGCAGTTTCCGACAGGGAGTTGAAGCTTTCTTT,CASSFRQGVEAFF
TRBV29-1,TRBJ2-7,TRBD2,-,TGCAGCGTTGTGGGGTATTTAGGGACTAGCGGTCGGTACGAGCAGTACTTC,CSVVGYLGTSGRYEQYF
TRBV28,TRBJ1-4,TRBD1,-,TGTGCCAGCAGGAGCAGGGGGAGGAATGAAAAACTGTTTTTT,CASRSRGRNEKLFF
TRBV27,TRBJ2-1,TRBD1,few,TGTGCCAGCAGCCTTAGAGGGACAGGGTACAATGAGCAGTTCTTC,CASSLRGTGYNEQFF
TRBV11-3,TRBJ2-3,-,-,TGTGCCAGCAGCGACAGGCACACAGATACGCAGTATTTT,CASSDRHTDTQYF
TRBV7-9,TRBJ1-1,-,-,TGTGCCAGCGGACTATCGGGCCTCATGAACACTGAAGCTTTCTTT,CASGLSGLMNTEAFF
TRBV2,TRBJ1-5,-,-,TGTGCCAGCAGGCAAACAGAAGTTCATCAGCCCCAGCATTTT,CASRQTEVHQPQHF
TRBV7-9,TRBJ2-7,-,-,TGTGCCAGCAGCATACCGGACAGCGGGGTCTACGAGCAGTACTTC,CASSIPDSGVYEQYF
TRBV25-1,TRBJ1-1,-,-,TGTGCCAGCAGTATCCAAGGCGGGAACACTGAAGCTTTCTTT,CASSIQGGNTEAFF
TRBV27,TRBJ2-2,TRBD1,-,TGTGCCAGCAGTTTATTACAGGGGTCCTACACCGGGGAGCTGTTTTTT,CASSLLQGSYTGELFF
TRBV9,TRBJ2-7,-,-,TGTGCCAGCAGCGTAGCTGGTGCGGCAGGGTTCTCCTACGAGCAGTACTTC,CASSVAGAAGFSYEQYF
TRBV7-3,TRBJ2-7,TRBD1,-,TGTGCCAGCAGCCTTGGACAGGGTAACGAGCAGTACTTC,CASSLGQGNEQYF
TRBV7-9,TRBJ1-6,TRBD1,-,TGTGCCAGCAGCGCGGGACAGGTTAATTCACCCCTCCACTTT,CASSAGQVNSPLHF
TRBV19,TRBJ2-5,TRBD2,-,TGTGCCAGTAGCTCGGGACTAGCGGGGGGAGAGACCCAGTACTTC,CASSSGLAGGETQYF
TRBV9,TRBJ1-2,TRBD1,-,TGTGCCAGCAGCGCCCAGGGGGCGCCTAACTATGGCTACACCTTC,CASSAQGAPNYGYTF
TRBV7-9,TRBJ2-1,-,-,TGTGCCAGCAGCCATATGGGGAGGGGGAATGAGCAGTTCTTC,CASSHMGRGNEQFF
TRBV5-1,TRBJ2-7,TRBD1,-,TGCGCCAGCAGCTTAGGACAGGGATCCCCCGGCTACGAGCAATACTTC,CASSLGQGSPGYEQYF
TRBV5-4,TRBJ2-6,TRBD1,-,TGTGCCAGCAATATCGGCGGGACAGGGGGCCTATATGGGGCCAACGTCCTGACTTTC,CASNIGGTGGLYGANVLTF
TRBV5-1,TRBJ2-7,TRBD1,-,TGCGCCAGCAGCGTACAGGGGCTGGAGAGCGAGCAGTACTTC,CASSVQGLESEQYF
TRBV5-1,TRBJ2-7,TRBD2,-,TGCGCCAGCAGCCACCTGGCGGGAGGGCCTTCGAACGAGCAGTACTTC,CASSHLAGGPSNEQYF
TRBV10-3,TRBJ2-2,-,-,TGTGCCATCAGTCTGGGGGGGGCCACCGGGGAGCTGTTTTTT,CAISLGGATGELFF
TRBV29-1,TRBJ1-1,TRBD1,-,TGCAGCGCCTCCGGACAGGGGCACACTGAAGCTTTCTTT,CSASGQGHTEAFF
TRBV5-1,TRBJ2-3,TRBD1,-,TGCGCCAGCAGCTCGGACAGGGGAACAGATACGCAGTATTTT,CASSSDRGTDTQYF
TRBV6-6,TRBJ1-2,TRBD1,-,TGTGCCAGCAGTTACGCGGGACAGGGGGCGAGCGGCTACACCTTC,CASSYAGQGASGYTF
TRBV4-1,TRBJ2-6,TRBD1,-,TGCGCCAGTACCGACAGGGCAACTGGGGCCAACGTCCTGACTTTC,CASTDRATGANVLTF
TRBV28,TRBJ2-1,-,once,TGTGCCAGCAGGGGGGCAGGGACGGCCAATGAGCAGTTCTTC,CASRGAGTANEQFF
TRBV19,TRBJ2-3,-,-,TGTGCCAGTAGTATAGCGGGGGAGGGCACAGATACGCAGTATTTT,CASSIAGEGTDTQYF
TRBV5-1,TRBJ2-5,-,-,TGCGCCAGCAGCTTCGGGGCAGGCGGGAACTACGCACAAGAGACCCAGTACTTC,CASSFGAGGNYAQETQYF
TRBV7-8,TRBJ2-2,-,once,TGTGCCAGCAGCTACGACAGGACCAACACCGGGGAGCTGTTTTTT,CASSYDRTNTGELFF
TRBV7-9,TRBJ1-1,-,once,TGTGCCAGCAGCCGCCGGGGGGAACGCACTGAAGCTTTCTTT,CASSRRGERTEAFF
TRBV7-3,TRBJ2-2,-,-,TGTGCCAGCAGCCGCGTGGGGGGAGGCACCGGGGAGCTGTTTTTT,CASSRVGGGTGELFF
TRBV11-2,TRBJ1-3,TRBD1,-,TGTGCCAGCAGCTTAGGCCCCACAGGGGTTTCAGGAAACACCATATATTTT,CASSLGPTGVSGNTIYF
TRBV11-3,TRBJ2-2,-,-,TGTGCCAGCAGCTCGGGACACACCACCGGGGAGCTGTTTTTT,CASSSGHTTGELFF
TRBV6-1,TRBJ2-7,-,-,TGTGCCAGCAGAGGGGGGAGGACAGGAGGTTACGAGCAGTACTTC,CASRGGRTGGYEQYF
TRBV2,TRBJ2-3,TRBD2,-,TGTGCCAGCAGTGGGACTAGAGTATATGCAGATACGCAGTATTTT,CASSGTRVYADTQYF
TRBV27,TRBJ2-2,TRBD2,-,TGTGCCAGCAGTTTGACTAGCGGGAGGGCCTACTTCGGGGAGCTGTTTTTT,CASSLTSGRAYFGELFF